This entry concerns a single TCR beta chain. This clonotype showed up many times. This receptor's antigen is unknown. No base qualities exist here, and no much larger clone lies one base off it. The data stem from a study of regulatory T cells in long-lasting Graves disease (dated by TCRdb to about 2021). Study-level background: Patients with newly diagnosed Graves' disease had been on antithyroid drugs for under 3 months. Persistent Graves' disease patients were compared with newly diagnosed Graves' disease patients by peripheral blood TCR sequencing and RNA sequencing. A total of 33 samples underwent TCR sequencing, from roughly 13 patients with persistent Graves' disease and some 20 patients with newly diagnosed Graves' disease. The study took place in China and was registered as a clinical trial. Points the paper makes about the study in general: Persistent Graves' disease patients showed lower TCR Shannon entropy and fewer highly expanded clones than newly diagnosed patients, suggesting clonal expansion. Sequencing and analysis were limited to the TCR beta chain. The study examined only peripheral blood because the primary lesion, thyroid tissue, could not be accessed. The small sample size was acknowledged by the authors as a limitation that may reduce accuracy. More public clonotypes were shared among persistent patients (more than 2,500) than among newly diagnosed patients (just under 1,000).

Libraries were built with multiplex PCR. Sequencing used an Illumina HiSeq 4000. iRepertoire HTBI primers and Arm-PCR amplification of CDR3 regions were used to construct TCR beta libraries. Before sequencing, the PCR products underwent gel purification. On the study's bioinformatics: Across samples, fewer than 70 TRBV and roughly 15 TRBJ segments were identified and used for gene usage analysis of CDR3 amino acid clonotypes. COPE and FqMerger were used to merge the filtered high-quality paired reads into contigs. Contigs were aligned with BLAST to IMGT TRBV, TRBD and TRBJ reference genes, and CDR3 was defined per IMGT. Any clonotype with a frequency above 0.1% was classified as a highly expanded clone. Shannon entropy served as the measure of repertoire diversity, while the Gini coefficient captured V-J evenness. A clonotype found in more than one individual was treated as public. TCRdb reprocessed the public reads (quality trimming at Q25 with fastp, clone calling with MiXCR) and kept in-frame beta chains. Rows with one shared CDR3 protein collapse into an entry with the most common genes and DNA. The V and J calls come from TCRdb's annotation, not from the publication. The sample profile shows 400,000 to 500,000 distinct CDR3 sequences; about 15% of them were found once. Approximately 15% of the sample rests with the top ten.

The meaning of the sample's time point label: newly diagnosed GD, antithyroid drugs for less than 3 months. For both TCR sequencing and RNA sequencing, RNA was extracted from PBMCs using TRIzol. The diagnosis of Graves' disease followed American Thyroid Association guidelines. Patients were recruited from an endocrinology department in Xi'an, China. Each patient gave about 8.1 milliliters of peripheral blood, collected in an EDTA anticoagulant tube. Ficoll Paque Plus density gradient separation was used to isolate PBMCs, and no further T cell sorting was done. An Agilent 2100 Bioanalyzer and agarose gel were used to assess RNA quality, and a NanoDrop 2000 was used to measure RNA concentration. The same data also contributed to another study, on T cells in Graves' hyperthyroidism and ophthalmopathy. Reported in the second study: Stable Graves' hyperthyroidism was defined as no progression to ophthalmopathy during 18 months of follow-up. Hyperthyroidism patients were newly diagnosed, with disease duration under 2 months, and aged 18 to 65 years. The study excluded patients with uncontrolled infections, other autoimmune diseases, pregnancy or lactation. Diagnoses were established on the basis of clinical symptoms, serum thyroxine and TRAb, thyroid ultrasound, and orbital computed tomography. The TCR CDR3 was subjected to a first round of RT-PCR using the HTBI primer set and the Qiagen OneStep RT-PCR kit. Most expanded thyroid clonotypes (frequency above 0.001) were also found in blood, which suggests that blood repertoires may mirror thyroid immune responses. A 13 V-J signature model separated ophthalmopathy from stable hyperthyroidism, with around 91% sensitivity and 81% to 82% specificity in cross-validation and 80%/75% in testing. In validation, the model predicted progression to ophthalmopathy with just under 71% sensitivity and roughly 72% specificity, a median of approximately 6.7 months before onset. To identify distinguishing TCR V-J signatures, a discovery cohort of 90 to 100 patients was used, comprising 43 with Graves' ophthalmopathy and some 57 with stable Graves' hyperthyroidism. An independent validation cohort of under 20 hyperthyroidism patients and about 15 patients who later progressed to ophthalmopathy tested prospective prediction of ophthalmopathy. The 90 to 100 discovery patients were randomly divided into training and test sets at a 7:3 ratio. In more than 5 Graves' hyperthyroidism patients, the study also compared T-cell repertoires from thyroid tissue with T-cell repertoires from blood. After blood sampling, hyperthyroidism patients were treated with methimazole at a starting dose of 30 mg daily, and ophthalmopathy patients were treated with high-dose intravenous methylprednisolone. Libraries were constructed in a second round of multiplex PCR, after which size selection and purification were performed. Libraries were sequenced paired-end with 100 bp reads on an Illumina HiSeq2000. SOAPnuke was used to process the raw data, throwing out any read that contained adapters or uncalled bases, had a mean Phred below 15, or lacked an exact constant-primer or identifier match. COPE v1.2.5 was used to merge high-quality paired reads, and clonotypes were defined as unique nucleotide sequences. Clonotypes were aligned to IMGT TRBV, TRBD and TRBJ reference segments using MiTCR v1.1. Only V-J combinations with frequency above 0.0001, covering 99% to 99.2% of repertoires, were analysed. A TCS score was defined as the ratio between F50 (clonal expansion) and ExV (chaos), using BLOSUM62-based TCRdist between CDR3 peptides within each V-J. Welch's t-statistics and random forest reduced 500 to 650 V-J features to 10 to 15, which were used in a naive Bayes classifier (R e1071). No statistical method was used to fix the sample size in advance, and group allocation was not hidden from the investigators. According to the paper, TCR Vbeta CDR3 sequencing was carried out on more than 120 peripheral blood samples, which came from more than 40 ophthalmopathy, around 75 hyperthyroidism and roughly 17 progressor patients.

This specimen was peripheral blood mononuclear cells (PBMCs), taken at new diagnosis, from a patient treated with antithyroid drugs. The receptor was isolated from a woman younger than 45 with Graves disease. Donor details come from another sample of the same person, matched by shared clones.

CDR3 region: CASSLGQGIWEQFF. In nucleotide form, the sequence is TGTGCCAGCAGCTTAGGGCAGGGAATATGGGAGCAGTTCTTC. The rearranged chain carries TRBV7-9 and TRBJ2-1; the D gene is perhaps TRBD1, from 5 matching bases. According to the germline V gene (reference sequence), CDR1 reads SEHNR and CDR2 reads FQNEAQ. The CDR3, from cysteine to phenylalanine, totals 14 residues. The entry retains the CDR3 DNA only, 42 bases that are in frame from base 1. Trimming takes 1 base from V and 10 bases from J, and the germline ends sit 14 bases apart.